A selection of T cell receptor beta chains follows, all from one sample in a study of cytomegalovirus exposure and HLA in healthy donors. The data were produced by immunoSEQ multiplex PCR, yet TCRdb's version contains in-frame clones alone and is incomplete. The top ten hold 1% of the sample, which has some 120,000 clones, roughly 80% seen once. The source material was PBMCs. All receptors derive from a man aged 35 to 55 in good health and CMV-seronegative. Both conserved end residues are part of each CDR3. D genes are given only for firm matches. Size is omitted from some rows. Given values are once, few, many or a class for expanded clones.

j_call v_call clone_size d_call cdr3_nt cdr3_aa
TRBJ1-1 TRBV15 NA NA TGTGCCACCAGCACGACAGGATTGAACACTGAAGCTTTCTTT CATSTTGLNTEAFF
TRBJ2-5 TRBV18 NA NA TGTGCCAGCTCACCAAGGGAGGCCTGGGGTGAGACCCAGTACTTC CASSPREAWGETQYF
TRBJ1-1 TRBV19 NA TRBD1 TGTGCCAGCCGGCCTGCAAGGGACAGAAGCATGAACACTGAAGCTTTCTTT CASRPARDRSMNTEAFF
TRBJ1-3 TRBV5-8 NA TRBD1 TGTGCCAGCATCGGACAGGGGGCTGGAAACACCATATATTTT CASIGQGAGNTIYF
TRBJ1-4 TRBV6-1 few NA TGTGCCAGCAGTGAAAGGGGATGGAGTGAAAAACTGTTTTTT CASSERGWSEKLFF
TRBJ2-7 TRBV4-1 NA NA TGCGCCAGCAGCCAAGATTCCGACAGTTCCTACGAGCAGTACTTC CASSQDSDSSYEQYF
TRBJ2-5 TRBV18 few TRBD2 TGTGCCAGCTCACCTGGGACTAGCGGGGAGACCCAGTACTTC CASSPGTSGETQYF
TRBJ2-1 TRBV5-1 NA TRBD1 TGCGCCAGCAGCTTGGCCGGGACAGGATACAATGAGCAGTTCTTC CASSLAGTGYNEQFF
TRBJ1-5 TRBV4-2 NA NA TGTGCCAGCAGCCAAGATGGGGCAGATCATCAGCCCCAGCATTTT CASSQDGADHQPQHF
TRBJ1-5 TRBV28 NA NA TGTGCCAGCAGTAAACAGGGTTTGGCCCAGCATTTT CASSKQGLAQHF
TRBJ2-3 TRBV11-3 few TRBD2 TGTGCCAGCAGCTCCGGGACTAGCGGGAGTACAGATACGCAGTATTTT CASSSGTSGSTDTQYF
TRBJ1-2 TRBV28 NA NA TGTGCCAGCAGCCCCGGGAACTATGGCTACACCTTC CASSPGNYGYTF
TRBJ1-4 TRBV29-1 NA TRBD1 TGCAGCGTTGTACAGGGGGCCGGTGAAAAACTGTTTTTT CSVVQGAGEKLFF
TRBJ2-5 TRBV5-1 NA NA TGCGCCAGCAGCTTGGACAGGTCTTCAGGAGGGGAGACCCAGTACTTC CASSLDRSSGGETQYF
TRBJ2-2 TRBV7-9 NA NA TGTGCCAGCAGCCCCCGGGCGCAGGGGAACGGGGAGCTGTTTTTT CASSPRAQGNGELFF
TRBJ1-2 TRBV28 few TRBD1 TGTGCCAGCAGTTCGCCACAGGGGGCGGAATATGGCTACACCTTC CASSSPQGAEYGYTF
TRBJ1-1 TRBV19 NA NA TGTGCCAGTAGTATGGGGGCGGTAACTATGAACACTGAAGCTTTCTTT CASSMGAVTMNTEAFF
TRBJ1-2 TRBV25-1 once NA TGTGCCAGCAGTGGGACAGTACCTTTTTTGGGCTATGGCTACACCTTC CASSGTVPFLGYGYTF
TRBJ1-2 TRBV27 NA TRBD1 TGTGCCAGCAGTTTCTCGGGACAGAACTATGGCTACACCTTC CASSFSGQNYGYTF
TRBJ2-1 TRBV28 NA TRBD2 TGTGCCAGCAGTTTTGCGGGAGGGACCTACAATGAGCAGTTCTTC CASSFAGGTYNEQFF
TRBJ1-5 TRBV29-1 NA TRBD1 TGCAGCGTCCAAAGGGACAGTAATCAGCCCCAGCATTTT CSVQRDSNQPQHF
TRBJ2-1 TRBV6-5 NA NA TGTGCCAGCAGACAACAAGGAGGGCCGGGTGAGCAGTTCTTC CASRQQGGPGEQFF
TRBJ2-1 TRBV7-2 NA NA TGTGCCAGCGGCGACGGACTCTACAATGAGCAGTTCTTC CASGDGLYNEQFF
TRBJ2-1 TRBV6-5 once TRBD1 TGTGCCAGCAGTTACTCGGGGACAGGGGGCAATGAGCAGTTCTTC CASSYSGTGGNEQFF
TRBJ2-3 TRBV4-1 NA TRBD2 TGCGCCAGCAGCCGCAGCGGGGTGACAGATACGCAGTATTTT CASSRSGVTDTQYF
TRBJ2-7 TRBV15 NA TRBD2 TGTGCCACCAGCAGAGATGGGACTAGGTTGAGCGAGCAGTACTTC CATSRDGTRLSEQYF
TRBJ2-1 TRBV2 NA TRBD2 TGTGCCAGCATTCGAGCGGGGGTAAACTACAATGAGCAGTTCTTC CASIRAGVNYNEQFF
TRBJ1-6 TRBV27 NA TRBD1 TGTGCCAGCAGGATGGACAGGTATTCACCCCTCCACTTT CASRMDRYSPLHF
TRBJ2-2 TRBV7-2 NA TRBD2 TGTGCCAGCAGGCGGGCGGGAGACACCGGGGAGCTGTTTTTT CASRRAGDTGELFF
TRBJ1-4 TRBV15 once NA TGTGCCACCAGCAGAGATCTAAATGAAAAACTGTTTTTT CATSRDLNEKLFF
TRBJ1-6 TRBV19 NA NA TGTGCCAGTGGGGTACAAGGGGTTACCGCAGGGGCACCCCTCCACTTT CASGVQGVTAGAPLHF
TRBJ2-3 TRBV9 NA NA TGTGCCAGCAGCGCTGCGGGGGCCGCCCACACAGATACGCAGTATTTT CASSAAGAAHTDTQYF
TRBJ2-2 TRBV6-5 NA TRBD1 TGTGCCAGCAGTTACCTTGACAGGGGCGGGGAGCTGTTTTTT CASSYLDRGGELFF
TRBJ2-2 TRBV5-1 once TRBD2 TGCGCCAGCAGCTTGAGGCCTAGCGGTACGAACACCGGGGAGCTGTTTTTT CASSLRPSGTNTGELFF
TRBJ1-6 TRBV10-3 NA TRBD1 TGTGCCATCAGCGGGACAGGGGGCTCCTATAATTCACCCCTCCACTTT CAISGTGGSYNSPLHF
TRBJ2-1 TRBV27 NA TRBD2 TGTGCCAGGGGGGGGGTAAAGGGCGGGAGGGACTACAATGAGCAGTTCTTC CARGGVKGGRDYNEQFF
TRBJ2-5 TRBV9 NA NA TGTGCCAGCAGCTTTACAGGGTGGGGAGAGACCCAGTACTTC CASSFTGWGETQYF
TRBJ2-3 TRBV7-2 NA TRBD1 TGTGCCAGCAGCGACCGGACAGGGGGCACAGATACGCAGTATTTT CASSDRTGGTDTQYF
TRBJ2-7 TRBV6-1 NA NA TGTGCCAGCAGTGAAGACGCAGGGCTCTTCGCCTACGAGCAGTACTTC CASSEDAGLFAYEQYF
TRBJ2-7 TRBV6-1 NA NA TGTGCCAGCAGTGCCGTTTGGACATCCCTTGCTCCCTACGAGCAGTACTTC CASSAVWTSLAPYEQYF
TRBJ2-3 TRBV5-4 NA TRBD2 TGTGCCAGCAGCAAAAGGACTAGCGGGAGGGAAATCACAGATACGCAGTATTTT CASSKRTSGREITDTQYF
TRBJ2-3 TRBV5-1 NA TRBD1 TGCGCCAGCAGCTTAGGACAGGGGTTATCAGATACGCAGTATTTT CASSLGQGLSDTQYF
TRBJ1-1 TRBV5-6 few NA TGTGCCAGCAGCTTGGATCCAGGAACTACGAGGGCTGAAGCTTTCTTT CASSLDPGTTRAEAFF
TRBJ1-6 TRBV6-5 NA NA TGTGCCAGCAGTTACCGCACAGCCAATAATTCACCCCTCCACTTT CASSYRTANNSPLHF
TRBJ2-7 TRBV9 NA TRBD1 TGTGCCAGCAGCCCTTCAACAGGGGGAGGATACGAGCAGTACTTC CASSPSTGGGYEQYF
TRBJ1-1 TRBV6-5 NA TRBD1 TGTGCCAGCAGGCGTAACGGACAGGAGAACACTGAAGCTTTCTTT CASRRNGQENTEAFF